This section outlines one TCR beta chain sequence together with its context. CDR3 length equals 12 residues. The germline V gene encodes CDR1 KGHSH and CDR2 LQKENI. V was cut by 5 bases and J by 7 bases, with 9 bases left in between. Sequencing used immunoSEQ multiplex PCR; TCRdb keeps in-frame clones, though not all of them. The repertoire consists of about 230,000 clones, with 70% to 90% occurring once and the leading ten covering roughly 12%. This entry comes from a study of blood T cell repertoires in COVID-19. Sequenced input: peripheral blood. This chain joins TRBV18 and TRBJ1-5, with D uncertain. This clonotype was sampled from a woman aged 18 to 35 who had recovered from COVID-19. DNA of the CDR3: TGTGCCAGCTCATCACGCGGGCAGCCCCAGCATTTT. Translating it yields CASSSRGQPQHF.